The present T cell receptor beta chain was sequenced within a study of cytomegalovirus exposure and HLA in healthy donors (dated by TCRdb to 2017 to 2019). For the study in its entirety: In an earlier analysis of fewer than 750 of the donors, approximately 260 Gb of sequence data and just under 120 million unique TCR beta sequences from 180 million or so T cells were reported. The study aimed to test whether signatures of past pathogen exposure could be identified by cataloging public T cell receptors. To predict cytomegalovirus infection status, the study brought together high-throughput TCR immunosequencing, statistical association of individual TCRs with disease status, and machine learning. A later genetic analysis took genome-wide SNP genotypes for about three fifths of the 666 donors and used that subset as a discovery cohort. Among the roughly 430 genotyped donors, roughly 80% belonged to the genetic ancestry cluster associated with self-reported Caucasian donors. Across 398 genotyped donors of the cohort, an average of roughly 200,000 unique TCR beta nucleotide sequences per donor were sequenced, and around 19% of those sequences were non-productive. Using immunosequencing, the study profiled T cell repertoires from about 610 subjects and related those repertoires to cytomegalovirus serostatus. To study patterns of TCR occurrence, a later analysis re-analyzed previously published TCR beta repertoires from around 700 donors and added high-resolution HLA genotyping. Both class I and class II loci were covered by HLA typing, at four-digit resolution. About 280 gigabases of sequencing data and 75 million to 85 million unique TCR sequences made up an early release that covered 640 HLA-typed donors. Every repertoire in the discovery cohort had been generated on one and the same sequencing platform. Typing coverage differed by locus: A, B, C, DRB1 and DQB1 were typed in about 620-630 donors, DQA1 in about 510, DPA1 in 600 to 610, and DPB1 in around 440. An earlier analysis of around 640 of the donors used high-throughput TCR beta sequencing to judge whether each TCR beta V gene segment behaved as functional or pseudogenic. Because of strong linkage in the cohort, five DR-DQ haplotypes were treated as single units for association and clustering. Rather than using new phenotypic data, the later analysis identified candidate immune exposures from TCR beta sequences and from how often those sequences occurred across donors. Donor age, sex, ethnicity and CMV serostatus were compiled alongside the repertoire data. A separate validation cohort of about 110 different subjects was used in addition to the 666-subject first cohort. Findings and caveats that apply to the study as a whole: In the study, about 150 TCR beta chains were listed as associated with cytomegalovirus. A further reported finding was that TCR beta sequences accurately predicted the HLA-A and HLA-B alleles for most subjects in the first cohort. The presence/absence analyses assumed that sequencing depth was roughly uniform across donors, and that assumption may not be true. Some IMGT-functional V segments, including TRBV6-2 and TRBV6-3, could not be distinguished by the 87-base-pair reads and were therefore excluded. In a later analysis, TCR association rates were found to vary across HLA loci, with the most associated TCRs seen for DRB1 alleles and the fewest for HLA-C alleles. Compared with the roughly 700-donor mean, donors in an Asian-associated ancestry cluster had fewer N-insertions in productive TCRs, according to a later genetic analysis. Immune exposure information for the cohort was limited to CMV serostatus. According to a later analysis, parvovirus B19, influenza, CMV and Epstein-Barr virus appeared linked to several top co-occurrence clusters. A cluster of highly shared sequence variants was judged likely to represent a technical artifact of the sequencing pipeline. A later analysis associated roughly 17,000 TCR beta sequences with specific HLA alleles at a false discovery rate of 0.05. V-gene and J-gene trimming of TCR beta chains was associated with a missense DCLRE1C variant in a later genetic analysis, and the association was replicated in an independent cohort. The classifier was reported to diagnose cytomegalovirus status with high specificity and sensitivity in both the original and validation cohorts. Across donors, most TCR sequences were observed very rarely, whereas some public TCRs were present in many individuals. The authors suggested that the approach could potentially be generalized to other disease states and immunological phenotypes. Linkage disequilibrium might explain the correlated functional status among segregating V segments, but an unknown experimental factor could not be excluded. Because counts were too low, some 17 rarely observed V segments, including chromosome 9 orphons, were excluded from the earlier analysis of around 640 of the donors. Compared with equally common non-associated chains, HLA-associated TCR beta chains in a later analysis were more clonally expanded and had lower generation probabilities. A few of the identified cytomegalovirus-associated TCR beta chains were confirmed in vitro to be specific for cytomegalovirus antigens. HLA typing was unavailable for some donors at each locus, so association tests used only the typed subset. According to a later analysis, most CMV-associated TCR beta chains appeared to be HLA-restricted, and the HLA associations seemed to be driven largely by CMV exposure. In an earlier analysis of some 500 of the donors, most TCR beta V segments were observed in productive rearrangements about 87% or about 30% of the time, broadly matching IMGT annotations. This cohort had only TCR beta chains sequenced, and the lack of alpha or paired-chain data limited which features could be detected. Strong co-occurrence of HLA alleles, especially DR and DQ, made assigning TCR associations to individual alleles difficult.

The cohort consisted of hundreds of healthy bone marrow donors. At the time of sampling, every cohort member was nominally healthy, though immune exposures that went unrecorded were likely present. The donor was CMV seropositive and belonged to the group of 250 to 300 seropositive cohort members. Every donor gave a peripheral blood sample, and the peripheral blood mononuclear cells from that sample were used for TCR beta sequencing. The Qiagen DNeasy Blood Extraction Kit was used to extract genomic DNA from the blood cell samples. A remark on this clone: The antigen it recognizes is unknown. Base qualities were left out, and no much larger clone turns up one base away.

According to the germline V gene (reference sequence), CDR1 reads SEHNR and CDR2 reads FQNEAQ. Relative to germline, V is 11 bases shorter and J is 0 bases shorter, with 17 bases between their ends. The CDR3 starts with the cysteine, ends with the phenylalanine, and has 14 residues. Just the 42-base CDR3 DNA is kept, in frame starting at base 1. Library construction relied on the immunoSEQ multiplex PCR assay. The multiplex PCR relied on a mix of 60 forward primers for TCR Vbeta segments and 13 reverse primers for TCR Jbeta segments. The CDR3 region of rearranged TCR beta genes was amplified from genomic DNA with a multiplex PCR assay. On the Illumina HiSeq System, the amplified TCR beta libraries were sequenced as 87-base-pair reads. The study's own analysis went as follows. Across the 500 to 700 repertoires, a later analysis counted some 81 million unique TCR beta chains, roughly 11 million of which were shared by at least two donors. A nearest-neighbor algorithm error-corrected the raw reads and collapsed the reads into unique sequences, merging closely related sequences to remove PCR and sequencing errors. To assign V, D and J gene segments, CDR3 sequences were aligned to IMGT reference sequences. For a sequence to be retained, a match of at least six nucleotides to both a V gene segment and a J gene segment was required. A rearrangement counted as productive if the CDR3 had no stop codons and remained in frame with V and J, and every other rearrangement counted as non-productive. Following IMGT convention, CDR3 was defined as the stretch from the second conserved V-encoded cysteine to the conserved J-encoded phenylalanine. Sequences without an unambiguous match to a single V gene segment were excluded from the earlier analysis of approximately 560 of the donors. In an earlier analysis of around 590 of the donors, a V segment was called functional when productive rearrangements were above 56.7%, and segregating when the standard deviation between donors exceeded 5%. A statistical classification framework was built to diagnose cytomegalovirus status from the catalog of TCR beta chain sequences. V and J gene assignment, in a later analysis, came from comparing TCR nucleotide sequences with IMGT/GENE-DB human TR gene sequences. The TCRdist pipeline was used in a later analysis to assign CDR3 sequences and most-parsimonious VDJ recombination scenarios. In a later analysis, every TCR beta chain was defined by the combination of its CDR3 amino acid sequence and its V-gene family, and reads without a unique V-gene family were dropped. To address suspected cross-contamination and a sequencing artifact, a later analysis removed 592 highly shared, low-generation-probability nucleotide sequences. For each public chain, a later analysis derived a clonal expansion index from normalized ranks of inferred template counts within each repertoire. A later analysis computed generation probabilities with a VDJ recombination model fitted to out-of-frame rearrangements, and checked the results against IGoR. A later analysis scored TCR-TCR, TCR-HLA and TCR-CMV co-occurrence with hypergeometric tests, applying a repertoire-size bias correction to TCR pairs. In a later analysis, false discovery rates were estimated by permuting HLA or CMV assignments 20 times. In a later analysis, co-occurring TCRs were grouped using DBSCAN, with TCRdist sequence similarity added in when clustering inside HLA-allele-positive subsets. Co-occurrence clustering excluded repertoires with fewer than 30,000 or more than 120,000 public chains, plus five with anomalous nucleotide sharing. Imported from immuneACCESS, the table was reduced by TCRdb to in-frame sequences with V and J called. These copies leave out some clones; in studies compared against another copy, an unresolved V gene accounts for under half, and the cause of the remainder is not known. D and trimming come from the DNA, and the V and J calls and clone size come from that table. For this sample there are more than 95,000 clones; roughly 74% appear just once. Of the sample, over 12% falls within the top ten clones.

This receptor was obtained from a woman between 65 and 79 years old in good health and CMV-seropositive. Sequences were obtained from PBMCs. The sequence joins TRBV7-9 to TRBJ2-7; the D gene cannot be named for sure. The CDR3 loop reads CALTPEMFSYEQYF. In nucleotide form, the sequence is TGTGCCCTCACCCCAGAAATGTTCTCCTACGAGCAGTACTTC. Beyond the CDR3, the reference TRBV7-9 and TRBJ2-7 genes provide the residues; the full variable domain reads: DTGVSQNPRHKITKRGQNVTFRCDPISEHNRLYWYRQTLGQGPEFLTYFQNEAQLEKSRLLSDRFSAERPKGSFSTLEIQRTEQGDSAMYLCALTPEMFSYEQYFGPGTRLTVT.